The rows below give T cell receptor beta chains drawn from one sample of a study of T cell responses to AZD1222 COVID-19 vaccine. Repertoires were generated with immunoSEQ multiplex PCR, while TCRdb's copy carries only in-frame clones and drops some. The sample yields around 83,000 clones, 88% seen once. Here the sequenced sample was peripheral blood, taken on day 0 of AZD1222 vaccination. The receptors come from an adult in good health. CDR3s include the opening cysteine and the closing phenylalanine or tryptophan. A D gene is named only where the DNA matches it firmly. Clone size is given for some rows only: seen once, a few or many times, or a class if the clone is expanded.

NA,TRBJ2-2,TRBV3-1/TRBV3-2,once,TGTGCCAGCAGTCGAGCTGACGGGAACACCGGGGAGCTGTTTTTT,CASSRADGNTGELFF
TRBD1,TRBJ1-4,TRBV4-3,NA,TGCGCCAGCAGCATAGAGACAGGGAGAAATGAAAAACTGTTTTTT,CASSIETGRNEKLFF
TRBD1,TRBJ2-7,TRBV11-2,NA,TGTGCCAGCAGCTTCCCGACAGGGGGCTACGAGCAGTACTTC,CASSFPTGGYEQYF
TRBD1,TRBJ1-1,TRBV7-9,few,TGTGCCAGCAGGGAAGACAGGGGGCGAACTGAAGCTTTCTTT,CASREDRGRTEAFF
NA,TRBJ2-2,TRBV11-2,once,TGTGCCAGCAGCTCGACTAGAAGGACCGGGGAGCTGTTTTTT,CASSSTRRTGELFF
NA,TRBJ1-2,TRBV7-8,few,TGTGCCAGCAGCTTAGCTCCAGGTTATGGCTACACCTTC,CASSLAPGYGYTF
NA,TRBJ2-7,TRBV21-1,NA,TGTGCCAGCAGCCCTCCCGCAGGAAACAGACTCGTGTACGAGCAGTACTTC,CASSPPAGNRLVYEQYF
TRBD1,TRBJ1-2,TRBV5-4,medium-sized,TGTGCCAGCAGCTCCGGCAGGGGGTCAAATGGCTACACCTTC,CASSSGRGSNGYTF
NA,TRBJ1-2,TRBV28,NA,TGTGCCAGCAGTTCCTATACAGGGAGAGTGGGCGATGGCTACACCTTC,CASSSYTGRVGDGYTF
NA,TRBJ2-6,TRBV7-3,NA,TGTGCCAGCAGGGATGGCTCTGGGGCCAACGTCCTGACTTTC,CASRDGSGANVLTF
TRBD1,TRBJ2-2,TRBV3-1/TRBV3-2,NA,TGTGCCAGCGGGGACAGGGGTGCCGGGGAGCTGTTTTTT,CASGDRGAGELFF
TRBD1,TRBJ2-7,TRBV28,NA,TGTGCCAGCACTGCGACAGGGGTATCCTACGAGCAGTACTTC,CASTATGVSYEQYF
NA,TRBJ2-5,TRBV5-4,NA,TGTGCCAGCTCCTGGGCGGGGGCAGAGACCCAGTACTTC,CASSWAGAETQYF
NA,TRBJ2-1,TRBV7-2,NA,TGTGCCAGCAGCCAAGGACCCGCCAATGAGCAGTTCTTC,CASSQGPANEQFF
NA,TRBJ2-5,TRBV5-1,NA,TGCGCCAGCAGCTCGACAGGACTCCAAGAGACCCAGTACTTC,CASSSTGLQETQYF
TRBD1,TRBJ2-7,TRBV2,once,TGTGCCAGCAGTGAAGAGACAGGGTGGTCCTACGAGCAGTACTTC,CASSEETGWSYEQYF
TRBD2,TRBJ2-2,TRBV7-6,NA,TGTGCCGGGGGGACTAGCGGGAGGAAAAACACCGGGGAGCTGTTTTTT,CAGGTSGRKNTGELFF
NA,TRBJ2-7,TRBV7-2,NA,TGTGCCAGCAGCTTAGAACCCTACGAGCAGTACTTC,CASSLEPYEQYF
TRBD1,TRBJ1-6,TRBV7-9,NA,TGTGCCAGCAGCAAGCAGGGGGCGAGTAATTCACCCCTCCACTTT,CASSKQGASNSPLHF
TRBD1,TRBJ2-7,TRBV15,NA,TGTGCCACCAGTCCTATCCATGGACAGGCGGCGGGCTACGAGCAGTACTTC,CATSPIHGQAAGYEQYF
NA,TRBJ2-3,TRBV11-2,once,TGTGCCAGCAGCTTAGAATTGAATACGCAGTATTTT,CASSLELNTQYF
NA,TRBJ2-5,TRBV19,NA,TGTGCCAGTAGTCGAGGGGCTGGTGTGGTACAAGAGACCCAGTACTTC,CASSRGAGVVQETQYF
NA,TRBJ2-4,TRBV18,NA,TGTGCCAGCTCACCACCGGAGGGGGCGATAACCATTCAGTACTTC,CASSPPEGAITIQYF
NA,TRBJ2-5,TRBV4-3,NA,TGCGCCAGCAGCCTAGACCAGAGGGGCGATGAGACCCAGTACTTC,CASSLDQRGDETQYF
NA,TRBJ1-4,TRBV12-3/TRBV12-4,NA,TGTGCCAGCACCCGGGGGGGAGGTGAAAAACTGTTTTTT,CASTRGGGEKLFF
NA,TRBJ2-1,TRBV7-2,once,TGTGCCAGCAGCTTAGACCGCACCCCCCTCAACTACAATGAGCAGTTCTTC,CASSLDRTPLNYNEQFF
TRBD2,TRBJ2-7,TRBV6-5,NA,TGTGCCAGCAGTTGGGTAGCGGGGGGCGAGCAGTACTTC,CASSWVAGGEQYF
TRBD1,TRBJ2-5,TRBV11-3,NA,TGTGCCAGCAGCTCGACAGGGGAAGAGACCCAGTACTTC,CASSSTGEETQYF
TRBD1,TRBJ1-2,TRBV19,NA,TGTGCCAGTACCGAGGGGGCCCGGGGCTATGGCTACACCTTC,CASTEGARGYGYTF
NA,TRBJ2-3,TRBV15,NA,TGTGCCACCAGCAGAGAGCCCTTAGCGGTCCCCAGAGATACGCAGTATTTT,CATSREPLAVPRDTQYF
NA,TRBJ1-1,TRBV10-3,NA,TGTGCCATCAGTGAGTCGAAAGGACCCGGGATGACTGAAGCTTTCTTT,CAISESKGPGMTEAFF
NA,TRBJ2-7,TRBV4-2,NA,TGTGCCAGCAGCCAAGGGCAGGAGCACGAGCAGTACTTC,CASSQGQEHEQYF
TRBD2,TRBJ2-7,TRBV7-9,NA,TGTGCCAGCAGCTTTGCGGCGGCTAGCGGGATCGAGCAGTACTTC,CASSFAAASGIEQYF
NA,TRBJ1-4,TRBV11-2,NA,TGTGCCAGCCGTAGGGTGGGTGAAAAACTGTTTTTT,CASRRVGEKLFF
NA,TRBJ1-2,TRBV9,once,TGTGCCAGCAGCCGGAGGGAGGTAAACTATGGCTACACCTTC,CASSRREVNYGYTF
NA,TRBJ2-2,TRBV19,NA,TGTGCCAGTAGTATAGACCGACAGGGGAGGGGAACGAACACCGGGGAGCTGTTTTTT,CASSIDRQGRGTNTGELFF
NA,TRBJ2-7,TRBV28,once,TGTGCCAGCAGTTTTATCACCTACGAGCAGTACTTC,CASSFITYEQYF
NA,TRBJ2-7,TRBV4-3,NA,TGCGCCAGCAGCCATGACCTTTATGGGGGGCGGGACGAGCAGTACTTC,CASSHDLYGGRDEQYF
NA,TRBJ2-1,TRBV19,NA,TGTGCCAGTAGTTTACAGGGCTATGAGCAGTTCTTC,CASSLQGYEQFF
TRBD1,TRBJ2-5,TRBV7-2,once,TGTGCCAGCAGCCCATGGACAGGGAAAGAGACCCAGTACTTC,CASSPWTGKETQYF
NA,TRBJ1-6,TRBV7-6,NA,TGTGCCAGCACCCCGGGAAGAATGGCTAATTCACCCCTCCACTTT,CASTPGRMANSPLHF
NA,TRBJ2-5,TRBV6-5,NA,TGTGCCAGCAGTTATAAGGCGAAGGGGACCCAGTACTTC,CASSYKAKGTQYF
TRBD1,TRBJ1-6,TRBV20-1,NA,TGCAGTGCTAGTGGGGTGACAGGGGTAAATTCACCCCTCCACTTT,CSASGVTGVNSPLHF
TRBD1,TRBJ2-2,TRBV7-9,NA,TGTGCCAGCAGCTTAGGACAGGGGACCGGGGAGCTGTTTTTT,CASSLGQGTGELFF
NA,TRBJ1-2,TRBV27,NA,TGTGCCAGCAGTCCTACCCCCCCTAACTATGGCTACACCTTC,CASSPTPPNYGYTF
NA,TRBJ1-6,TRBV5-8,NA,TGTGCCAGCAGCTTCCCCATGCAGGGTTCACCCCTCCACTTT,CASSFPMQGSPLHF
TRBD2,TRBJ2-7,TRBV25-1,NA,TGTGCCAGCAGTGAATACCGGACTAGCGGGGTCTACGAGCAGTACTTC,CASSEYRTSGVYEQYF
NA,TRBJ2-3,TRBV11-2,NA,TGTGCCAGCAGCTTGGTTAGGGAGGCACGCACAGATACGCAGTATTTT,CASSLVREARTDTQYF
NA,TRBJ2-2,TRBV18,NA,TGTGCCAGCTCACCAGACAGGTTGCTCGCGAACACCGGGGAGCTGTTTTTT,CASSPDRLLANTGELFF
NA,TRBJ1-4,TRBV7-9,NA,TGTGCCAGCAGCTTTCGGCAGGGTGCAACTAATGAAAAACTGTTTTTT,CASSFRQGATNEKLFF